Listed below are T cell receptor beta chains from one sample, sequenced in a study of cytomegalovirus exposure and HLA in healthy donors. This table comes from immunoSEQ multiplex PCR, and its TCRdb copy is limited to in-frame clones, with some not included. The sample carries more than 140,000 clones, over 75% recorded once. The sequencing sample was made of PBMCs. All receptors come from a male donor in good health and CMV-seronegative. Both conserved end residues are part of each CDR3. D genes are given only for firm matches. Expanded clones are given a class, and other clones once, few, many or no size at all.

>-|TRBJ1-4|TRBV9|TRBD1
TGTGCCAGCAGCCCCCTCGGGACAGGGGGCGATGAAAAACTGTTTTTT
CASSPLGTGGDEKLFF
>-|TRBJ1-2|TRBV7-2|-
TGTGCCAGCAGCCGAGGAGGGGCGGGGGCGGCGGGCTACACCTTC
CASSRGGAGAAGYTF
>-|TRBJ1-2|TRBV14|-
TGTGCCAGCAGCCAAGCGGCAGGGCAGAACTATGGCTACACCTTC
CASSQAAGQNYGYTF
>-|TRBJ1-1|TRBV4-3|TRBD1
TGCGCCAGCAGCCCTAGACAGGGGAACACTGAAGCTTTCTTT
CASSPRQGNTEAFF
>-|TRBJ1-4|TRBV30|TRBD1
TGTGCCTGGAGTTGGGGGGACAGGGAACGGCAAGAAAAACTGTTTTTT
CAWSWGDRERQEKLFF
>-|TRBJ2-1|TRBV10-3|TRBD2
TGTGCCATCAGGCTAGCGGGGGTGGATGAGCAGTTCTTC
CAIRLAGVDEQFF
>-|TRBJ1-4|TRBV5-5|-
TGTGCCAGCAGCTCCCGGGCGGGGTCTGAAAAACTGTTTTTT
CASSSRAGSEKLFF
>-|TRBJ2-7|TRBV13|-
TGTGCCAGCAGCTGGGGGTTTCGGGGGGCCAACGAGCAGTACTTC
CASSWGFRGANEQYF
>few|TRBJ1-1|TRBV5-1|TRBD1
TGCGCCAGCAGCTCCGGGACAGGGGGCACTGAAGCTTTCTTT
CASSSGTGGTEAFF
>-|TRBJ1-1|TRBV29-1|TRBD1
TGCAGCGTTGACCCGGACAGGGTAGCTTTCTTT
CSVDPDRVAFF
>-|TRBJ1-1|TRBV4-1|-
TGCGCCAGCAGCCAAGATAGGGCGGGGGGAAACACTGAAGCTTTCTTT
CASSQDRAGGNTEAFF
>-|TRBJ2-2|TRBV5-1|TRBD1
TGCGCCAGCAGCTTGGCAACAGGGGACACCGGGGAGCTGTTTTTT
CASSLATGDTGELFF
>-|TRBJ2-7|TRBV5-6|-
TGTGCCAGCAGCATACAGGGCCCCGAGCAGTACTTC
CASSIQGPEQYF
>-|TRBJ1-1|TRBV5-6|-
TGTGCCAGCAGCTTCCAGGGGCGGAACACTGAAGCTTTCTTT
CASSFQGRNTEAFF
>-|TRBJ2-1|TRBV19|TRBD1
TGTGCCAGTAGTATCACAGGGGTGGGCTCCTACAATGAGCAGTTCTTC
CASSITGVGSYNEQFF